What follows is one T cell receptor (beta chain) and its context. CDR1 is SNHLY, CDR2 FYNNEI, per germline. The CDR3 is 14 amino acids. The J segment lost 7 bases and the V segment lost 2 bases, leaving 4 bases of the junction unmatched. The data were obtained in a study of shared clonotypes between healthy human individuals. Clones were read by immunoSEQ multiplex PCR, and TCRdb kept only the in-frame ones, dropping some. The table lists over a million clones, about three quarters of them singletons. This chain uses TRBV2 with TRBJ2-2; TRBD1 aligns across 7 bases. The clonotype was recovered from a man between 18 and 29 years old in good health. Material: memory CD4+ T cells sorted from blood. Specified subset: CD45RA-negative fraction. In nucleotides, the CDR3 is TGTGCCAGCAGTGAAAACAGGGGTGGCGGGGAGCTGTTTTTT. Its protein product is CASSENRGGGELFF.